This is a list of T cell receptor beta chains from one sample in a study of blood T cell repertoires in COVID-19. Libraries were prepared by immunoSEQ multiplex PCR; TCRdb keeps only in-frame clonotypes and omits some of them. The repertoire holds under 200,000 clones, with about 80% as singletons. The sequenced sample was peripheral blood. These receptors originate from a human donor in a cohort sampled during active COVID-19. The CDR3 runs from the conserved cysteine through the conserved F or W. The order of the fields is D gene, clone size, V gene, J gene, CDR3 DNA, CDR3 protein. D genes are given only for firm matches. Clone size is shown for a subset of rows, as once, few, many or a class of expanded clone.

D gene: TRBD1; clone size: .; V gene: TRBV5-1; J gene: TRBJ2-2; CDR3 DNA: TGCGCCAGCAGCCCGCGAAAGCCGGGACAGGGGGACACCGGGGAGCTGTTTTTT; CDR3 protein: CASSPRKPGQGDTGELFF
D gene: .; clone size: few; V gene: TRBV5-1; J gene: TRBJ1-5; CDR3 DNA: TGCGCCAGCAGCCCCGACGGGAATCAGCCCCAGCATTTT; CDR3 protein: CASSPDGNQPQHF
D gene: TRBD1; clone size: .; V gene: TRBV19; J gene: TRBJ1-6; CDR3 DNA: TGTGCCAGCGGACAGGGAGTTAATTCACCCCTCCACTTT; CDR3 protein: CASGQGVNSPLHF
D gene: .; clone size: .; V gene: TRBV7-6; J gene: TRBJ2-7; CDR3 DNA: TGTGCCAGCAGCCGCGTTAGCGGCTCCTACGAGCAGTACTTC; CDR3 protein: CASSRVSGSYEQYF
D gene: TRBD1; clone size: .; V gene: TRBV5-1; J gene: TRBJ1-2; CDR3 DNA: TGCGCCAGCAGCCCCCGGGACAGGGGACCCGGCTACACCTTC; CDR3 protein: CASSPRDRGPGYTF
D gene: TRBD2; clone size: .; V gene: TRBV13; J gene: TRBJ2-2; CDR3 DNA: TGTGCCAGCAGCCCACCCCCTTTTTTTGCGGGGGGGCTGAGAACCGGGGAGCTGTTTTTT; CDR3 protein: CASSPPPFFAGGLRTGELFF
D gene: TRBD2; clone size: .; V gene: TRBV10-1; J gene: TRBJ2-7; CDR3 DNA: TGCGCCAGCAGCCTACGAGCGGGGGGGATCTACGAGCAGTACTTC; CDR3 protein: CASSLRAGGIYEQYF
D gene: TRBD2; clone size: .; V gene: TRBV6-5; J gene: TRBJ2-3; CDR3 DNA: TGTGCCAGCAGTTACTCCGGCGGGAGGTCGTCAGATACGCAGTATTTT; CDR3 protein: CASSYSGGRSSDTQYF
D gene: TRBD1; clone size: .; V gene: TRBV4-2; J gene: TRBJ1-2; CDR3 DNA: TGTGCCAGCAGCCAAGATTGGGGACAGAAGACTGACTACACCTTC; CDR3 protein: CASSQDWGQKTDYTF
D gene: .; clone size: .; V gene: TRBV7-2; J gene: TRBJ1-3; CDR3 DNA: TGTGCCAGCATGTCGTCTGGAAACACCATATATTTT; CDR3 protein: CASMSSGNTIYF
D gene: .; clone size: .; V gene: TRBV7-9; J gene: TRBJ1-1; CDR3 DNA: TGTGCCAGCAGCTTGAGAGGACAGATGAACACTGAAGCTTTCTTT; CDR3 protein: CASSLRGQMNTEAFF
D gene: TRBD1; clone size: .; V gene: TRBV27; J gene: TRBJ2-7; CDR3 DNA: TGTGCCAGCAGTTTAACAGGGGGTTACGAGCAGTACTTC; CDR3 protein: CASSLTGGYEQYF
D gene: TRBD1; clone size: .; V gene: TRBV18; J gene: TRBJ2-7; CDR3 DNA: TGTGCCAGCTCACCACAGGCGACAGGGAGCCACGAGCAGTACTTC; CDR3 protein: CASSPQATGSHEQYF
D gene: .; clone size: .; V gene: TRBV28; J gene: TRBJ2-2; CDR3 DNA: TGTGCCAGCAGACACAGAACCCCGAACACCGGGGAGCTGTTTTTT; CDR3 protein: CASRHRTPNTGELFF
D gene: .; clone size: .; V gene: TRBV7-3; J gene: TRBJ2-3; CDR3 DNA: TGTGCCAGCAGCTTAACCGAGAGTGGCGGGGCAGATACGCAGTATTTT; CDR3 protein: CASSLTESGGADTQYF
D gene: .; clone size: .; V gene: TRBV5-5; J gene: TRBJ2-1; CDR3 DNA: TGTGCCAGCAGCTTGGGACAGTCCTACAATGAGCAGTTCTTC; CDR3 protein: CASSLGQSYNEQFF